A single sample is the source of the 3 T cell receptor beta chains below, sequenced in a study of siplizumab effects on memory and regulatory T cells. Clones were sequenced by immunoSEQ multiplex PCR, and TCRdb holds only the in-frame ones, with some missing. The data contain roughly 97,000 clones, 85% to 95% of them singletons. The sequenced sample was Tregs sorted from blood. Receptors originate from a human donor in good health.

The chain has TRBV7-6 and TRBJ1-1; TRBD1 matches 9 bases. V shed 4 bases and J 4 bases; nucleotides not matched to a gene: 16. The CDR3 is made up of 18 amino acids. Germline-derived CDR1 and CDR2 are SGHVS and FNYEAQ. The CDR3 protein is CASSSQGQGGGRSTEAFF. As DNA, the CDR3 is TGTGCCAGCAGCTCCCAGGGACAGGGAGGGGGTCGGAGCACTGAAGCTTTCTTT.

The rearrangement links TRBV15 to TRBJ1-2; tentative D call: TRBD1 (5 bases). The germline CDR1 and CDR2 sequences are LNHNV and YYDKDF (reference sequence). This CDR3 spans 13 amino acids. The V end lost 9 bases, the J end lost 5 bases, and 16 bases lay between the germline ends. The CDR3, as DNA: TGTGCCACGGCGCTTGGTGGGGGGTATGGCTACACCTTC. It encodes CATALGGGYGYTF.

This chain uses TRBV7-8 with TRBJ1-6; D is unclear. CDR1 SGHVS and CDR2 FQNEAQ come from the germline V gene. This CDR3 is built from 13 residues. The V end was cut by 5 bases, the J end by 7 bases, with 9 bases between. CDR3 sequence reads: CASSLVGNSPLHF. For the CDR3, the DNA is TGTGCCAGCAGCCTAGTCGGCAATTCACCCCTCCACTTT.